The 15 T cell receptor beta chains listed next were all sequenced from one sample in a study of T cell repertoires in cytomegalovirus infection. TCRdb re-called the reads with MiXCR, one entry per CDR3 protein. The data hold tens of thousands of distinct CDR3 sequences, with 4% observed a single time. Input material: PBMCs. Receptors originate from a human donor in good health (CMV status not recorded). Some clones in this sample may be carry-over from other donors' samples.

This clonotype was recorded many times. The CDR3 is CASSLLRVSEAFF. As DNA, the CDR3 is TGTGCCAGCAGTTTGCTCAGGGTCTCTGAAGCTTTCTTT. This chain joins TRBV28 and TRBJ1-1, with TRBD1 as a possible D gene (5 bases). Trimming took off 3 bases at V and 6 bases at J, with 11 bases between the two ends. Germline CDR1 and CDR2: MDHEN and SYDVKM. The length of the CDR3 is 13 residues.

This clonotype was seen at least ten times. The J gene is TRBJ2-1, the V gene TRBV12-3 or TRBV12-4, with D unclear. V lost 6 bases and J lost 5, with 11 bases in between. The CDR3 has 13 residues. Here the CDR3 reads CASSLRQNNEQFF. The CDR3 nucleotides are TGTGCCAGCAGCTTGCGCCAGAACAATGAGCAGTTCTTC.

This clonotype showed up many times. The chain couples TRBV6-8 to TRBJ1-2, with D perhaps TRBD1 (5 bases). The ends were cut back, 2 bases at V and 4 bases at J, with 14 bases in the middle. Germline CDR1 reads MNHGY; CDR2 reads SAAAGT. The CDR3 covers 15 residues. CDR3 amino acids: CASSYTGPNLYGYTF. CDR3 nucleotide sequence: TGTGCCAGCAGTTACACGGGACCGAATCTCTATGGCTACACCTTC.

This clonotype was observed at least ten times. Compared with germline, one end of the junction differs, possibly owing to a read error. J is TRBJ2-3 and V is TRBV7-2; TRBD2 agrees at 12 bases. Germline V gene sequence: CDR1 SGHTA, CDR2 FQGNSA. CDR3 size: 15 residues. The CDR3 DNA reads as TGTGCCAGCAGCCTAGCGGGAGGGCCATCAGATACGCAGTATTTT. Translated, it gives CASSLAGGPSDTQYF.

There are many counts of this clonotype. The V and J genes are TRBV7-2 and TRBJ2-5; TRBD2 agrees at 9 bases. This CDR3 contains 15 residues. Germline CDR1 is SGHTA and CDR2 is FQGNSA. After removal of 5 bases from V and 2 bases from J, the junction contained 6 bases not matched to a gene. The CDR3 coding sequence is TGTGCCAGCAGCACAGTAGCGGGGGTGCAAGAGACCCAGTACTTC. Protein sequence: CASSTVAGVQETQYF.

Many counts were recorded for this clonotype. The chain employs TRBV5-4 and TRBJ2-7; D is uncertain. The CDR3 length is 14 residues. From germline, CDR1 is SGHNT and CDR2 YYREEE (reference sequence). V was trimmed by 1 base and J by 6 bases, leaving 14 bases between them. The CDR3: CASSLFLLSGEQYF. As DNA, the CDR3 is TGTGCCAGCAGCTTGTTTCTCCTGTCGGGCGAGCAGTACTTC.

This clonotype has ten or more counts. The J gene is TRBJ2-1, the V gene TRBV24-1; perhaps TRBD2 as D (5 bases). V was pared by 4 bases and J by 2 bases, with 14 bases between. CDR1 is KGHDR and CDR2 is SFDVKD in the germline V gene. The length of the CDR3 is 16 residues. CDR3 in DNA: TGTGCCACCAGTGACCCCAGCGGAAAGACCTACAATGAGCAGTTCTTC. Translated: CATSDPSGKTYNEQFF.

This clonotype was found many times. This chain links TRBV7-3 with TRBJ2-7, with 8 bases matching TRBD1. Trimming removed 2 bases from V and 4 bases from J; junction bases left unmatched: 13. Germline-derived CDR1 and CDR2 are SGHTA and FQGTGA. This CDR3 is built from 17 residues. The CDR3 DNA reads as TGTGCCAGCAGCTTAGGCCGGAGACAGGGGTGGGCGTACGAGCAGTACTTC. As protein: CASSLGRRQGWAYEQYF.

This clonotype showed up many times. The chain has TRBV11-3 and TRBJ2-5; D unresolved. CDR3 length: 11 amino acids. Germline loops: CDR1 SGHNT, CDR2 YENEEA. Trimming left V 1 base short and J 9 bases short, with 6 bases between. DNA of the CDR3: TGTGCCAGCAGCTTAGGAGTGGCCCAGTACTTC. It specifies CASSLGVAQYF. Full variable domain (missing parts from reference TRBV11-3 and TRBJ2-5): EAGVVQSPRYKIIEKKQPVAFWCNPISGHNTLYWYLQNLGQGPELLIRYENEEAVDDSQLPKDRFSAERLKGVDSTLKIQPAELGDSAVYLCASSLGVAQYFGPGTRLLVL.

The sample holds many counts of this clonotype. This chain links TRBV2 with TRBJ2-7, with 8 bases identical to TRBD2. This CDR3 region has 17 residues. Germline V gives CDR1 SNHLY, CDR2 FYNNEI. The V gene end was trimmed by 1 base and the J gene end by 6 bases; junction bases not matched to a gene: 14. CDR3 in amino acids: CASSEVARGASSSEQYF. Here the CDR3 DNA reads TGTGCCAGCAGTGAAGTGGCGCGGGGGGCATCTTCGAGCGAGCAGTACTTC.

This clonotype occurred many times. The CDR3 loop is CASSLTSSVTDTQYF. The CDR3 DNA follows: TGTGCCAGCAGCTTAACCTCCTCCGTCACAGATACGCAGTATTTT. V and J are TRBV7-3 and TRBJ2-3, with D hard to call. Trimming cost V 0 bases and J 2 bases, with 9 bases left between them. Germline V CDR1 and CDR2: SGHTA, FQGTGA. The CDR3 runs 15 residues.

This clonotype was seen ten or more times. CDR3 sequence: CASSSGQPNEQFF. The CDR3 DNA reads as TGTGCCAGCAGCTCTGGACAGCCGAATGAGCAGTTCTTC. The chain uses TRBV7-2 and TRBJ2-1, with a possible D match to TRBD1 (6 bases). Germline CDR1 SGHTA, CDR2 FQGNSA. V was clipped by 4 bases and J by 7 bases, with 11 bases between them. The CDR3 contains 13 residues.

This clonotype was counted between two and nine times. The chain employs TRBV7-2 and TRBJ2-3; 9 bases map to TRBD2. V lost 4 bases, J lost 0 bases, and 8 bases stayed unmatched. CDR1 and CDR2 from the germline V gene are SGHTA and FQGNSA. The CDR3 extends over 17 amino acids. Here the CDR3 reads CASSSWGLAGSTDTQYF. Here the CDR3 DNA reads TGTGCCAGCAGCTCATGGGGTCTAGCGGGGAGCACAGATACGCAGTATTTT.

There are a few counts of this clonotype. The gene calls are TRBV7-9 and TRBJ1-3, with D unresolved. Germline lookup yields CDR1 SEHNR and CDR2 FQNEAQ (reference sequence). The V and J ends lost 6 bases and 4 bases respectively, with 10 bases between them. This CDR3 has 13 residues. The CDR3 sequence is CASRQSSGNTIYF. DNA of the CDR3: TGTGCCAGCAGGCAAAGTTCAGGAAACACCATATATTTT.

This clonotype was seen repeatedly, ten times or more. The CDR3 DNA is TGTGCCAGCAGCTACGGACAGGCCCATCGTGAAAAACTGTTTTTT. Protein product: CASSYGQAHREKLFF. This chain uses TRBV7-8 with TRBJ1-4; 7 nucleotides agree with TRBD1. Germline loops: CDR1 SGHVS, CDR2 FQNEAQ. Trimming removed 4 bases from V and 7 bases from J; junction bases left unmatched: 9. The CDR3 runs to 15 residues.